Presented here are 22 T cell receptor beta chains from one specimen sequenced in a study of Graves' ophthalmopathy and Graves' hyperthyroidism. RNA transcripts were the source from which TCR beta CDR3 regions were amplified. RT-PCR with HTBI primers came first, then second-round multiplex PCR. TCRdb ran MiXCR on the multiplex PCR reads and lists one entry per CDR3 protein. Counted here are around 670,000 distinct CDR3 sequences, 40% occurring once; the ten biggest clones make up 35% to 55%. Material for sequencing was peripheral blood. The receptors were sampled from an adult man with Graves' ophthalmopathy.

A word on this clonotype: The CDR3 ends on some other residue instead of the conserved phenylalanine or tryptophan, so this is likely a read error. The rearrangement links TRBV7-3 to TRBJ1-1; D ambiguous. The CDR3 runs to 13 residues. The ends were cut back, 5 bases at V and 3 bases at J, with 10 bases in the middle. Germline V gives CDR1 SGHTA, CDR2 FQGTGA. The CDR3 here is CASSPHVDTEAFI. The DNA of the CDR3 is TGTGCCAGCAGCCCTCACGTCGACACTGAAGCTTTCATT.

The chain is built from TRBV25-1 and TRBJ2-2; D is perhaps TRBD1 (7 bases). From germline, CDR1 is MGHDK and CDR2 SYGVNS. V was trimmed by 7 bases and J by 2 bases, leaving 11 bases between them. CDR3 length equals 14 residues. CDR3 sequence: CASKGAGNTGELFF. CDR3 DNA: TGTGCCAGCAAGGGGGCGGGAAACACCGGGGAGCTGTTTTTT.

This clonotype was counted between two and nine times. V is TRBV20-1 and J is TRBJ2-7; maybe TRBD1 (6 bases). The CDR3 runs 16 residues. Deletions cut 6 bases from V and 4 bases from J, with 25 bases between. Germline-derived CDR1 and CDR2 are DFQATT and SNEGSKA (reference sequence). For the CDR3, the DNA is TGCAGTGCCCAGAACGAAGGGGGAGTAGGGCCTTACGAGCAGTACTTC. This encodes CSAQNEGGVGPYEQYF.

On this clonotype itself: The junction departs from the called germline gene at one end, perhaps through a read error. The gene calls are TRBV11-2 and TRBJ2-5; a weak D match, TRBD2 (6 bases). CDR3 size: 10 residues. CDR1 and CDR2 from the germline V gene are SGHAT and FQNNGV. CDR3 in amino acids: CASSRETRYF. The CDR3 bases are TGTGCCAGCAGCCGGGAGACCCGGTACTTC.

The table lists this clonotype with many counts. The chain's CDR3 is CASRQENTEAFF. DNA for the CDR3: TGTGCCAGCAGGCAGGAGAACACTGAAGCTTTCTTT. The chain couples TRBV4-2 to TRBJ1-1; D is uncertain. V lost 6 bases and J lost 1, with 6 bases in between. The CDR3 extends over 12 amino acids. From germline, CDR1 is LGHNA and CDR2 YNFKEQ.

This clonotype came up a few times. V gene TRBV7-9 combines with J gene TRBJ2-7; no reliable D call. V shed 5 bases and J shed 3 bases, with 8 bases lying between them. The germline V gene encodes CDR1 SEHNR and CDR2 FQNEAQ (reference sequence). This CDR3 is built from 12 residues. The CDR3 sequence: CASSQDFYEQYF. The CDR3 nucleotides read TGTGCCAGCAGCCAAGATTTCTACGAGCAGTACTTC.

CDR3 residues: CASTPGQAEPLYF. The CDR3 DNA reads TGTGCCAGCACCCCCGGCCAGGCAGAACCGTTGTATTTT. The chain joins TRBV7-8 to TRBJ2-3; D uncertain. CDR3 length: 13 amino acids. Germline V gene data show CDR1 as SGHVS and CDR2 as FQNEAQ. Trimming stripped 7 bases from V and 14 bases from J, with 22 bases between.

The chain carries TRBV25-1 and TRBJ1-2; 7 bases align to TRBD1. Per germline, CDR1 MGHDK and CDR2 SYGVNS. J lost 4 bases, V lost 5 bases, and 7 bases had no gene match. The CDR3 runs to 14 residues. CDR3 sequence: CASSQAGDSYGYTF. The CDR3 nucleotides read TGTGCCAGCAGTCAGGCGGGGGACAGCTATGGCTACACCTTC.

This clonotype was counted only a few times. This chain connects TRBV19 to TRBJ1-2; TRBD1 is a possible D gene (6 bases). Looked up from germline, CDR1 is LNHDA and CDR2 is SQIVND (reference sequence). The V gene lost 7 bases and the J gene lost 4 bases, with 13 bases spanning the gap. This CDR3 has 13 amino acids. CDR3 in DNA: TGTGCCAGTACCCCCACAGGGAGCTATGGCTACACCTTC. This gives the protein CASTPTGSYGYTF.

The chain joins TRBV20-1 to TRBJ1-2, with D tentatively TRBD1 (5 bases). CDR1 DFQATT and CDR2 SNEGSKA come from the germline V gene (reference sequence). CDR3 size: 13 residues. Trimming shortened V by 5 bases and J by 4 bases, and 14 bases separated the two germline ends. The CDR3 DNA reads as TGCAGTGCTCGCGACAGAAATTTCTATGGCTACACCTTC. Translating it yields CSARDRNFYGYTF.

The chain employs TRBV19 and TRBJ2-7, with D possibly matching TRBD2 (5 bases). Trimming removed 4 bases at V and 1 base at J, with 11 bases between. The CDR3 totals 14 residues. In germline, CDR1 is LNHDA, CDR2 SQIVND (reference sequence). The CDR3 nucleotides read TGTGCCAGTAGTACCCGAGAGGGATCCTACGAGCAGTACTTC. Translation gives CASSTREGSYEQYF. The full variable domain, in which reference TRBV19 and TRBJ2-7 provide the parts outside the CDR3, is DGGITQSPKYLFRKEGQNVTLSCEQNLNHDAMYWYRQDPGQGLRLIYYSQIVNDFQKGDIAEGYSVSREKKESFPLTVTSAQKNPTAFYLCASSTREGSYEQYFGPGTRLTVT.

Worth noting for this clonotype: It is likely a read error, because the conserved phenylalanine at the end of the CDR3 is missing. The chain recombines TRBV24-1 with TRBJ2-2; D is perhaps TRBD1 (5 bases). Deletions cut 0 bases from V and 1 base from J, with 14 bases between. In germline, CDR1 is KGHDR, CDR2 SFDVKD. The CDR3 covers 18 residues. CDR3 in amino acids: CATSDLDPRQGNTGELFC. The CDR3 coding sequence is TGTGCCACCAGTGATTTGGATCCGAGGCAGGGGAACACCGGGGAGCTGTTTTGT.

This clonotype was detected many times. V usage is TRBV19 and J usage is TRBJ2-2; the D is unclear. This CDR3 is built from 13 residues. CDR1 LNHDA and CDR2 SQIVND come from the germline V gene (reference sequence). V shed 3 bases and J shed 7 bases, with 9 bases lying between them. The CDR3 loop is CASSMTPYGELFF. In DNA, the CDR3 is TGTGCCAGTAGTATGACACCTTACGGGGAGCTGTTTTTT.

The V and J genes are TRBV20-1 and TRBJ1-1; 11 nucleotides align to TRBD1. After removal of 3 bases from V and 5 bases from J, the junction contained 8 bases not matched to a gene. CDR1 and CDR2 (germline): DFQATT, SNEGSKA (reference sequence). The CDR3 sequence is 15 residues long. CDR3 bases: TGCAGTGCTAGCGAGGACAGGGGGCTCTGGACTGAAGCTTTCTTT. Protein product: CSASEDRGLWTEAFF.

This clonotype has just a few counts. In DNA form, the CDR3 reads TGTGCCAGCAGCCAAGCAAAGACTAGCGGACAAGAGACCCAGTACTTC. Protein sequence: CASSQAKTSGQETQYF. This chain connects TRBV7-9 to TRBJ2-5, with 9 bases that match TRBD2. Looked up from germline, CDR1 is SEHNR and CDR2 is FQNEAQ (reference sequence). After removal of 5 bases from V and 2 bases from J, the junction contained 9 bases not matched to a gene. There are 16 residues in the CDR3.

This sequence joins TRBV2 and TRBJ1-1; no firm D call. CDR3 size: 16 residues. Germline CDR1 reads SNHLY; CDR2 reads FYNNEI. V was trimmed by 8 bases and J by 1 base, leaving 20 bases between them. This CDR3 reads CASSPRSPAQNTEAFF. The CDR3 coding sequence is TGTGCCAGCTCACCACGATCCCCGGCTCAGAACACTGAAGCTTTCTTT.

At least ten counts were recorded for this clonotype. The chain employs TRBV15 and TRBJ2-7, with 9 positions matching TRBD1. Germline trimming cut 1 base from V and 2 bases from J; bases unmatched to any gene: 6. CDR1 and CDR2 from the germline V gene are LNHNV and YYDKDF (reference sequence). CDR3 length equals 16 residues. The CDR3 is CATSRVGQGPTYEQYF. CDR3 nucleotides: TGTGCCACCAGCAGAGTTGGACAGGGGCCTACCTACGAGCAGTACTTC.

The CDR3 nucleotides are TGTGCCAGCAGTATAACAGGGACGGCGTTCACTGAAGCTTTCTTT. It encodes CASSITGTAFTEAFF. The gene calls are TRBV5-4 and TRBJ1-1; a weak D match, TRBD1 (6 bases). Deletions cut 5 bases from V and 4 bases from J, with 18 bases between. The CDR3 loop spans 15 amino acids. Germline V gene data show CDR1 as SGHNT and CDR2 as YYREEE (reference sequence).

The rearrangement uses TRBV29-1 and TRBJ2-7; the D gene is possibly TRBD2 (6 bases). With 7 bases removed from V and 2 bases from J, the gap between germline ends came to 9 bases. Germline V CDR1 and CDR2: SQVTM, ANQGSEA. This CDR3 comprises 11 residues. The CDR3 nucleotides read TGCAGCGGGAGGGCACCCTACGAGCAGTACTTC. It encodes CSGRAPYEQYF.

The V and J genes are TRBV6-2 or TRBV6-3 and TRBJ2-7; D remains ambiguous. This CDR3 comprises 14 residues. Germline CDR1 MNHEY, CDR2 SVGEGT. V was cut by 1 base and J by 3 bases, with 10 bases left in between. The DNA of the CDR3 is TGTGCCAGCAGTTACTTCTATTTGAGCTACGAGCAGTACTTC. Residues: CASSYFYLSYEQYF.

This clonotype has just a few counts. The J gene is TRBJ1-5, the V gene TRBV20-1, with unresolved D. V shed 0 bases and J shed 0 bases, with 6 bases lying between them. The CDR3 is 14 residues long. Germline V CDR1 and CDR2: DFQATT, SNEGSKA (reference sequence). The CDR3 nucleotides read TGCAGTGCTAGAGATCGGGGTAGCAATCAGCCCCAGCATTTT. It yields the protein CSARDRGSNQPQHF.

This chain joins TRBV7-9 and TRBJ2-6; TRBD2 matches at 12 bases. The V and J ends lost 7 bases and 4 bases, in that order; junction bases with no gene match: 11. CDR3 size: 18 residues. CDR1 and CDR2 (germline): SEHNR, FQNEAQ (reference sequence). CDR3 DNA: TGTGCCAGCACCCCACACCCCGGGACTAGCGGGGGGGCCAACGTCCTGACTTTC. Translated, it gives CASTPHPGTSGGANVLTF.